Sequencing of this T cell receptor (beta chain) was carried out in a study of blood T cell repertoires in COVID-19. Study as a whole: Samples of COVID-19 (acute and convalescent) were obtained from the United States, Italy and Spain. The cDNA or gDNA used as material had been derived from T cells, B-cell-depleted T cells, or PBMCs.

Original data processing: Reference gene primer amplification yielded estimated nucleated cell counts. Sequencing was performed with immunoSEQ multiplex PCR; in TCRdb, only in-frame clones are kept and a portion is missing. V, J and clone size are those of that table, while D and trimming were read from the DNA. The sample consists of 160,000 or so clones, roughly 84% of them appearing once. The clonotype was recovered from a woman aged 50 to 65 with acute or convalescent COVID-19. The sequenced sample consisted of peripheral blood.

The CDR3 spells CSGRTGTVGEKLFF. The DNA of the CDR3 is TGCAGCGGGAGGACCGGGACAGTTGGGGAAAAACTGTTTTTT. The chain recombines TRBV29-1 with TRBJ1-4; 7 bases are a match to TRBD1. With V trimmed by 7 bases and J by 8 bases, 13 bases remained unmatched. The CDR3 is 14 residues long. The V gene's germline CDR1 is SQVTM and CDR2 ANQGSEA.